The next 15 T cell receptor beta chains were all read from a single sample in a study of beta chain features in type 1 diabetes. As every portion of the isolated RNA was reverse transcribed, the sequencing read expressed TCRB transcripts. Sequencing used immunoSEQ multiplex PCR; TCRdb keeps in-frame clones, though not all of them. The sample lists 140,000 to 150,000 clones, more than 9% seen once, with 1.3% in the top ten. Sequences were obtained from naive CD4+ T cells from blood. Every receptor here comes from a young man in good health.

Only a few counts were recorded for this clone. The CDR3 sequence is CASSIQRAPSDTQYF. The CDR3 DNA follows: TGTGCCAGCAGTATCCAGAGGGCACCCTCAGATACGCAGTATTTT. The chain couples TRBV6-5 to TRBJ2-3; the D gene is possibly TRBD2 (5 bases). Trimming took 5 bases from V and 4 from J, leaving 16 bases between them. The V gene's germline CDR1 is MNHEY and CDR2 SVGAGI. The CDR3 loop spans 15 amino acids.

The V and J genes are TRBV7-9 and TRBJ1-5; 8 nucleotides match TRBD1. This CDR3 comprises 15 residues. Germline V gene lookup returns CDR1 SEHNR and CDR2 FQNEAQ (reference sequence). J gave up 0 bases and V 3 bases, and 1 base lay outside the gene matches. CDR3 DNA: TGTGCCAGCAGCTTGGACAGGGATAGCAATCAGCCCCAGCATTTT. It yields the protein CASSLDRDSNQPQHF.

This clone was counted a few times. The J gene is TRBJ1-3, the V gene TRBV5-1, with D perhaps TRBD1 (6 bases). Between the trimmed V and J ends, which lost 4 bases and 4 bases, there was a span of 12 bases. The CDR3 sequence is 14 residues long. Germline V gene sequence: CDR1 SGHRS, CDR2 YFSETQ. The CDR3 region is CASSPRGQGNTIYF. The CDR3 DNA sequence: TGCGCCAGCAGCCCCAGGGGACAAGGAAACACCATATATTTT.

This clone was recorded a few times. The chain has TRBV5-4 and TRBJ2-3; 13 bases are shared with TRBD2. The J segment lost 1 base and the V segment lost 5 bases, leaving 10 bases of the junction unmatched. This CDR3 has 18 amino acids. Germline-derived CDR1 and CDR2 are SGHNT and YYREEE (reference sequence). The CDR3 DNA is TGTGCCAGCAGACCACTAGCGGGGGGGCCGGTTGGCACAGATACGCAGTATTTT. This codes for CASRPLAGGPVGTDTQYF.

The chain has TRBV5-1 and TRBJ2-1, with TRBD2 identical over 10 bases. V lost 0 bases to trimming and J lost 2 bases; unmatched junction nucleotides: 5. CDR3 length equals 17 residues. Germline-derived CDR1 and CDR2 are SGHRS and YFSETQ. The CDR3 sequence: CASSLASSGGPYNEQFF. CDR3 nucleotide sequence: TGCGCCAGCAGCTTGGCCTCTAGCGGGGGCCCCTACAATGAGCAGTTCTTC.

The J gene is TRBJ2-2, the V gene TRBV9; possibly TRBD1 for D (6 bases). Germline loops: CDR1 SGDLS, CDR2 YYNGEE. The CDR3 is made up of 14 amino acids. Trimming pared 4 bases from V and 8 bases from J, leaving 15 bases between. The CDR3 is CASSPSPGAGELFF. The CDR3 DNA reads as TGTGCCAGCAGCCCCAGCCCAGGGGCGGGGGAGCTGTTTTTT.

The chain carries TRBV18 and TRBJ2-3; 8 bases line up with TRBD2. CDR1 is KGHSH, CDR2 LQKENI, per germline. The trim removed 2 bases at V and 2 bases at J, leaving 6 bases unmatched. The CDR3 is 16 residues long. CDR3 in amino acids: CASSPTGTRDTDTQYF. The CDR3 DNA reads TGTGCCAGCTCACCAACCGGGACTAGGGACACAGATACGCAGTATTTT.

Ten or more counts support this clone. This chain uses TRBV19 with TRBJ2-5; 9 bases are a match to TRBD1. V was pared by 9 bases and J by 4 bases, with 3 bases of the junction left unmatched. The CDR3 contains 12 residues. Germline CDR1 and CDR2: LNHDA and SQIVND (reference sequence). CDR3 bases: TGTGCCAGCCGGGACAGGGCAGAGACCCAGTACTTC. It yields the protein CASRDRAETQYF.

This chain uses TRBV19 with TRBJ2-2; 7 nucleotides agree with TRBD1. Germline CDR1 and CDR2: LNHDA and SQIVND (reference sequence). This CDR3 region has 15 residues. V dropped 8 bases and J dropped 1; count of bases not matched to a gene: 7. CDR3 sequence (DNA): TGTGCCAGTCGCCCGGGACAGTTGAACACCGGGGAGCTGTTTTTT. It specifies CASRPGQLNTGELFF. Full variable domain (remainder filled in from reference TRBV19 and TRBJ2-2): DGGITQSPKYLFRKEGQNVTLSCEQNLNHDAMYWYRQDPGQGLRLIYYSQIVNDFQKGDIAEGYSVSREKKESFPLTVTSAQKNPTAFYLCASRPGQLNTGELFFGEGSRLTVL.

The chain uses TRBV6-6 and TRBJ2-7; 7 positions match TRBD1. The trim removed 6 bases at V and 1 base at J, leaving 6 bases unmatched. The CDR3 has 14 residues. The germline gives CDR1 MNHNY, CDR2 SVGAGI (reference sequence). CDR3 region: CASRRGQVSYEQYF. CDR3 DNA sequence: TGTGCCAGCAGACGCGGACAGGTGTCCTACGAGCAGTACTTC.

The chain uses TRBV15 and TRBJ1-5; D is undetermined. CDR3 size: 14 residues. CDR1 and CDR2 from the germline V gene are LNHNV and YYDKDF (reference sequence). Trimming took off 1 base at V and 11 bases at J, with 15 bases between the two ends. This CDR3 reads CATSRAPFGGTQHF. CDR3 DNA sequence: TGTGCCACCAGCAGAGCCCCCTTTGGAGGGACCCAGCATTTT. Full variable domain (outside the CDR3, taken from reference TRBV15 and TRBJ1-5): DAMVIQNPRYQVTQFGKPVTLSCSQTLNHNVMYWYQQKSSQAPKLLFHYYDKDFNNEADTPDNFQSRRPNTSFCFLDIRSPGLGDTAMYLCATSRAPFGGTQHFGDGTRLSIL.

Only a few counts were recorded for this clone. The chain employs TRBV19 and TRBJ2-4; TRBD1 is a possible D gene (6 bases). CDR3 length: 16 residues. Germline V gives CDR1 LNHDA, CDR2 SQIVND (reference sequence). V was pared by 8 bases and J by 3 bases, with 20 bases between. The CDR3 reads CASGATGSMGKNIQYF. The CDR3 DNA reads as TGTGCCAGTGGAGCGACAGGTTCAATGGGCAAAAACATTCAGTACTTC.

The DNA for the CDR3 is TGTGCCAGCAGTTCCCCCTATACTGAGGGTAACACTGAAGCTTTCTTT. Its protein product is CASSSPYTEGNTEAFF. The chain is built from TRBV7-8 and TRBJ1-1; D is uncertain. This CDR3 spans 16 amino acids. V was clipped by 6 bases and J by 2 bases, with 19 bases between them. Per germline, CDR1 SGHVS and CDR2 FQNEAQ.

This chain joins TRBV2 and TRBJ2-5; maybe TRBD2 (6 bases). Germline V gene lookup returns CDR1 SNHLY and CDR2 FYNNEI. Trimming cost V 4 bases and J 5 bases, with 14 bases left between them. The CDR3 sequence is 14 residues long. CDR3 coding DNA: TGTGCCAGCAGTGCTAGACTAGAGGGCGAGACCCAGTACTTC. Translated: CASSARLEGETQYF.

The V and J genes are TRBV29-1 and TRBJ2-7, with TRBD1 matching 7 bases. Unmatched junction bases numbered 4, after V lost 4 bases and J lost 1 base. The CDR3 extends over 13 amino acids. CDR1 and CDR2 from the germline V gene are SQVTM and ANQGSEA. Written as DNA, the CDR3 is TGCAGCGTTGCGGGACAGACATCCTACGAGCAGTACTTC. Translating gives CSVAGQTSYEQYF.